Sequencing of this T cell receptor beta chain was carried out in a study of tissue T cells after allogeneic stem cell transplantation. Profiled with immunoSEQ multiplex PCR; TCRdb holds only in-frame clones, not every one. The table records about 20,000 clones, 72% of them present only once. The germline CDR1 and CDR2 sequences are NNHNN and SYGAGS (reference sequence). CDR3 length equals 17 residues. After removal of 0 bases from V and 0 bases from J, the junction contained 2 bases not matched to a gene. The study's findings and limits: Limitations included a small, clinically heterogeneous cohort and limited sampling depth. Anatomically similar tissues had similar TCR repertoires within each patient.

Note on this clone: As yet, its antigen is unknown. The gene names given are mouse names. The CDR3 end lies 1 residue beyond the end of the read and is filled in from the germline J gene.

The rearrangement links TRBV13-2 to TRBJ1-6; 8 bases are a match to TRBD1. TRBJ1-6 falls under the ORF class, with uncertain function. Material: spleen. The clonotype comes from a female BALB/c mouse in good health. MHC haplotype of the mouse line: H2-d. The sequenced part of the CDR3 DNA is TGTGCCAGCGGTGATGCCGGGACAGGTTCCTATAATTCGCCCCTCTAC. Translation: CASGDAGTGSYNSPLY. The whole CDR3 protein reads CASGDAGTGSYNSPLYF.